One sample yielded the 25 T cell receptor beta chains listed below, sequenced in a study of T cell responses to AZD1222 COVID-19 vaccine (dated by TCRdb to the early 2020s). Preparation of the library involved the immunoSEQ multiplex PCR assay. The clones in this table, taken by TCRdb from immuneACCESS, are in-frame only. Not every clone is retained; where verified, under half of the shortfall comes from an unresolved V gene, and the cause of the rest is unknown. The sample table records around 120,000 clones; around 88% of these occur just once. The top ten hold around a tenth of the sample. The time point label here, explained by the study, means: baseline before first vaccination. The starting material was peripheral blood, obtained on day 0 of AZD1222 vaccination. The source of these receptors is an adult in good health.

The chain recombines TRBV11-1 with TRBJ1-5, with unresolved D. V was clipped by 5 bases and J by 4 bases, with 12 bases between them. The germline V gene has CDR1 SGHAT and CDR2 FQDESV (reference sequence). The CDR3 covers 14 residues. This CDR3 reads CASSPGFDNQPQHF. CDR3 bases: TGTGCCAGCAGCCCGGGATTTGATAATCAGCCCCAGCATTTT.

This clone was found once. V gene TRBV19 combines with J gene TRBJ1-2; 7 nucleotides match TRBD1. V shed 6 bases, J shed 8 bases, and the junction held 15 bases outside the gene matches. The CDR3 has 15 amino acids. Germline V gene data show CDR1 as LNHDA and CDR2 as SQIVND (reference sequence). Written as DNA, the CDR3 is TGTGCCAGTAGCACACGTCCAGGGGGTCTGGTCGGCTACACCTTC. Translated, it gives CASSTRPGGLVGYTF.

Details on this clone: Different DNA sequences within this sample yield the same CDR3. The CDR3 protein is CASSLQGYGYTF. DNA of the CDR3: TGTGCCAGCAGTCTACAGGGCTATGGCTACACCTTC. The rearrangement links TRBV28 to TRBJ1-2, with D maybe TRBD1 (6 bases). The V end was cut by 5 bases, the J end by 4 bases, with 8 bases between. This CDR3 has 12 residues. Germline V gives CDR1 MDHEN, CDR2 SYDVKM.

The V and J genes are TRBV9 and TRBJ1-6; D unclear. This CDR3 region has 16 residues. V shed 2 bases and J shed 0 bases, with 9 bases lying between them. CDR1 and CDR2 (germline): SGDLS, YYNGEE. The CDR3 DNA sequence: TGTGCCAGCAGCGTGGGGATTAGCTCCTATAATTCACCCCTCCACTTT. Protein sequence: CASSVGISSYNSPLHF.

V and J are TRBV7-2 and TRBJ2-5; D is perhaps TRBD2 (5 bases). The V end lost 4 bases, the J end lost 2 bases, and 11 bases lay between the germline ends. Germline CDR1 reads SGHTA; CDR2 reads FQGNSA. This CDR3 spans 14 amino acids. CDR3 sequence (DNA): TGTGCCAGCAGCTCCCGTCGGGGACAAGAGACCCAGTACTTC. Protein: CASSSRRGQETQYF.

V is TRBV7-7 and J is TRBJ2-5; tentatively, D is TRBD1 (5 bases). The germline V gene encodes CDR1 SSHAT and CDR2 FNYEAQ (reference sequence). This CDR3 spans 14 amino acids. Trimming took 3 bases from V and 2 from J, leaving 10 bases between them. The CDR3 here is CASSFTGRQETQYF. The CDR3, as DNA: TGTGCCAGCAGCTTCACAGGCAGGCAAGAGACCCAGTACTTC.

V and J are TRBV19 and TRBJ1-4; TRBD1 agrees at 8 bases. Germline CDR1 is LNHDA and CDR2 is SQIVND (reference sequence). CDR3 size: 16 residues. The V and J ends lost 6 bases and 3 bases, in that order; junction bases with no gene match: 9. The CDR3 DNA reads TGTGCCAGTAGGACTGCGAGACAGGGGCCTAATGAAAAACTGTTTTTT. This codes for CASRTARQGPNEKLFF.

This clone appeared once. The chain carries TRBV5-8 and TRBJ1-1; no clear D. The CDR3 loop spans 11 amino acids. Trimming cost V 8 bases and J 6 bases, with 11 bases left between them. Looked up from germline, CDR1 is SGHTS and CDR2 is YDEGEE. The CDR3 loop is CARGIRAEAFF. The CDR3 coding sequence is TGTGCCAGGGGCATTAGGGCTGAAGCTTTCTTT.

The rearrangement links TRBV28 to TRBJ2-7; weak D call: TRBD2 (5 bases). The CDR3 is 13 residues long. V was clipped by 6 bases and J by 3 bases, with 12 bases between them. The germline V gene encodes CDR1 MDHEN and CDR2 SYDVKM. The CDR3 DNA reads TGTGCCAGCAGCCTAAGGGAGTACTACGAGCAGTACTTC. Translating it yields CASSLREYYEQYF.

The CDR3 reads CASSLLAGYEQYF. The CDR3 DNA reads as TGTGCCAGTAGTTTACTAGCGGGATACGAGCAGTACTTC. The V gene is TRBV19, the J gene TRBJ2-7; 10 bases are a match to TRBD2. This CDR3 has 13 residues. Germline loops: CDR1 LNHDA, CDR2 SQIVND (reference sequence). With V trimmed by 5 bases and J by 4 bases, 2 bases remained unmatched.

This chain links TRBV7-9 with TRBJ1-5; D is unresolved. Trimming removed 2 bases at V and 5 bases at J, with 13 bases between. Germline values: CDR1 SEHNR, CDR2 FQNEAQ (reference sequence). The CDR3 length is 15 residues. CDR3 in DNA: TGTGCCAGCAGCTTAAGCTACGGGGTCGATCAGCCCCAGCATTTT. It specifies CASSLSYGVDQPQHF.

The chain employs TRBV29-1 and TRBJ1-2; D may be TRBD1 (5 bases). The germline V gene has CDR1 SQVTM and CDR2 ANQGSEA. This CDR3 has 15 amino acids. V lost 1 base to trimming and J lost 2 bases, with 14 bases between them. The CDR3 DNA reads as TGCAGCGTTGAAGCTGACGGGGGAGGCAACTATGGCTACACCTTC. It encodes CSVEADGGGNYGYTF.

V gene TRBV10-1 combines with J gene TRBJ1-5; maybe TRBD1 (5 bases). V was shortened by 3 bases and J by 6 bases, with 15 bases between the two germline ends. Germline V lookup: CDR1 WNHNN, CDR2 SYGVQD (reference sequence). This CDR3 spans 15 amino acids. In nucleotides, the CDR3 is TGCGCCAGCAGTGAAGGGCAGGGTGGTGCTCAGCCCCAGCATTTT. Amino acid sequence: CASSEGQGGAQPQHF.

The chain carries TRBV5-1 and TRBJ1-1; TRBD1 is a possible D gene (6 bases). Between the trimmed V and J ends, which lost 5 bases and 3 bases, there was a span of 14 bases. Germline CDR1 reads SGHRS; CDR2 reads YFSETQ. CDR3 length: 14 residues. The CDR3 region is CASSYPGAYTEAFF. The CDR3 region has the DNA TGCGCCAGCAGTTACCCAGGGGCCTACACTGAAGCTTTCTTT.

This clone was picked up one time. The rearrangement links TRBV9 to TRBJ1-1, with a possible D match to TRBD1 (5 bases). CDR3 length: 15 residues. V was pared by 7 bases and J by 6 bases, with 22 bases between. CDR1 and CDR2 (germline): SGDLS, YYNGEE. The chain's CDR3 is CASGDLVGTRAEAFF. Here the CDR3 DNA reads TGTGCCAGCGGGGACCTGGTCGGTACTAGGGCTGAAGCTTTCTTT.

The genes are TRBV11-3 and TRBJ2-1; 9 nucleotides line up with TRBD2. The V and J ends lost 1 base and 7 bases, in that order; junction bases with no gene match: 14. CDR3 length: 18 residues. Per germline, CDR1 SGHNT and CDR2 YENEEA. The CDR3 loop is CASSLVGLAGGPENEQFF. The CDR3 DNA reads as TGTGCCAGCAGCTTAGTAGGTCTTGCGGGGGGGCCAGAGAATGAGCAGTTCTTC.

The chain recombines TRBV7-2 with TRBJ1-5, with TRBD1 matching 7 bases. The CDR3 consists of 14 residues. The germline V gene has CDR1 SGHTA and CDR2 FQGNSA. Trimming at V came to 4 bases and at J to 7 bases, leaving 7 bases not matched to a gene. In DNA, the CDR3 is TGTGCCAGCAGCTCATCAGGGGGAGGCCAGCCCCAGCATTTT. Protein sequence: CASSSSGGGQPQHF.

The chain combines TRBV2 with TRBJ2-7, with 7 bases lining up with TRBD1. The length of the CDR3 is 16 residues. Per germline, CDR1 SNHLY and CDR2 FYNNEI. V shed 6 bases, J shed 0 bases, and the junction held 11 bases outside the gene matches. The CDR3, as DNA: TGTGCCAGCAGACCCTCGACAGGGATTAGCTCCTACGAGCAGTACTTC. As protein: CASRPSTGISSYEQYF.

In this sample, this clone turned up once. The chain combines TRBV11-2 with TRBJ1-4, with D unresolved. Germline CDR1 is SGHAT and CDR2 is FQNNGV. V lost 5 bases to trimming and J lost 0 bases, with 16 bases between them. The CDR3 is made up of 17 amino acids. The CDR3 nucleotides are TGTGCCAGCAGCCCCCGAATGGAGGTTGCAACTAATGAAAAACTGTTTTTT. The encoded protein is CASSPRMEVATNEKLFF. Filled out from reference TRBV11-2 and TRBJ1-4, the complete variable domain reads EAGVAQSPRYKIIEKRQSVAFWCNPISGHATLYWYQQILGQGPKLLIQFQNNGVVDDSQLPKDRFSAERLKGVDSTLKIQPAKLEDSAVYLCASSPRMEVATNEKLFFGSGTQLSVL.

The genes are TRBV7-2 and TRBJ1-1; D might be TRBD1 (5 bases). The V gene lost 3 bases and the J gene lost 6 bases, with 11 bases spanning the gap. Germline V gene sequence: CDR1 SGHTA, CDR2 FQGNSA. This CDR3 contains 13 residues. CDR3 loop: CASSFSQGSEAFF. The DNA for the CDR3 is TGTGCCAGCAGCTTTAGTCAGGGCTCTGAAGCTTTCTTT.

The chain carries TRBV6-5 and TRBJ2-2; no firm D call. Germline CDR1 is MNHEY and CDR2 is SVGAGI. Trimming removed 5 bases at V and 2 bases at J, with 6 bases between. This CDR3 spans 13 amino acids. As DNA, the CDR3 is TGTGCCAGCAGTAACCAAAACACCGGGGAGCTGTTTTTT. Translated, it gives CASSNQNTGELFF.

The chain employs TRBV18 and TRBJ2-2; TRBD2 matches 7 bases. The V gene end was trimmed by 0 bases and the J gene end by 1 base; junction bases not matched to a gene: 2. CDR1 is KGHSH and CDR2 is LQKENI in the germline V gene. The CDR3 contains 16 residues. Written as DNA, the CDR3 is TGTGCCAGCTCACCACCTGGGGAGGGGAACACCGGGGAGCTGTTTTTT. Translated: CASSPPGEGNTGELFF.

This chain joins TRBV11-1 and TRBJ2-5, with 12 bases lining up with TRBD2. The germline gives CDR1 SGHAT, CDR2 FQDESV (reference sequence). The CDR3 has 16 residues. V trimming: 5 bases; J trimming: 5 bases; junction bases outside the gene matches: 9. CDR3 coding DNA: TGTGCCAGCAGCCCTAGGGATCTAGCGGGAGGGGAGACCCAGTACTTC. Encoded protein: CASSPRDLAGGETQYF. Full variable domain (missing parts from reference TRBV11-1 and TRBJ2-5): EAEVAQSPRYKITEKSQAVAFWCDPISGHATLYWYRQILGQGPELLVQFQDESVVDDSQLPKDRFSAERLKGVDSTLKIQPAELGDSAMYLCASSPRDLAGGETQYFGPGTRLLVL.

Comment on this clone: The junction differs from germline at one of its ends, possibly a read error. The chain recombines TRBV9 with TRBJ1-2; 7 nucleotides line up with TRBD1. The length of the CDR3 is 15 residues. CDR1 and CDR2 from the germline V gene are SGDLS and YYNGEE. In DNA, the CDR3 is TGTGCCAGCAGCGTAGAGCAGGGACAGCCGTATGGGTACACCTTC. Translation: CASSVEQGQPYGYTF.

The chain is built from TRBV7-7 and TRBJ2-3, with 9 bases that match TRBD2. The CDR3 contains 15 residues. The trim removed 3 bases at V and 5 bases at J, leaving 6 bases unmatched. The germline CDR1 and CDR2 sequences are SSHAT and FNYEAQ (reference sequence). Here the CDR3 reads CASSLGGGAQDTQYF. DNA for the CDR3: TGTGCCAGCAGCTTGGGCGGGGGGGCCCAAGATACGCAGTATTTT.